This T cell receptor (beta chain) was captured in a study of T cell repertoires in cytomegalovirus infection. The overall study: Use of recently identified HLA-C-restricted and well-studied HLA-B-restricted CMV epitopes was part of the study.

TCRdb redid the calling of the reads with MiXCR, one entry per CDR3 protein. The table includes about 830,000 distinct CDR3 sequences, roughly 33% detected once. The CDR3 loop spans 15 amino acids. V lost 2 bases and J 0 bases, leaving 8 bases between the germline ends. CDR1 and CDR2 (germline): KGHSH, LQKENI. Worth noting for this clonotype: Its antigen is not known.

The rearrangement links TRBV18 to TRBJ2-1; D not resolved. The material was cultured CD8+ T cells from PBMCs, obtained from culture after CMV antigen stimulation. The receptor was isolated from a human donor in good health (CMV status not recorded). Some clones in this sample may be carry-over from other donors' samples. In DNA form, the CDR3 reads TGTGCCAGCTCACCAGTACGGAGCTCCTACAATGAGCAGTTCTTC. This gives the protein CASSPVRSSYNEQFF. Supplemented by reference TRBV18 and TRBJ2-1, the full variable domain reads NAGVMQNPRHLVRRRGQEARLRCSPMKGHSHVYWYRQLPEEGLKFMVYLQKENIIDESGMPKERFSAEFPKEGPSILRIQQVVRGDSAAYFCASSPVRSSYNEQFFGPGTRLTVL.